These 25 T cell receptor beta chains originate from one sample sequenced in a study of identical twins (TCRdb year 2016). Libraries were built with 5' RACE. The sequencer listed for this sample is Illumina HiSeq 2000. TCRdb handled the public reads itself, with Q25 trimming in fastp and clone calling in MiXCR, and kept productive beta chains. Identical CDR3 proteins give one entry, which carries the most common genes and DNA. Recorded for this sample are approximately 620,000 distinct CDR3 sequences; more than 6.5% of them occurred a single time. Of the sample, more than 0.75% falls within the top ten clones. The data were also submitted as part of a second study, on yellow fever vaccine responses in identical twins.

The specimen was PBMCs. The receptors stem from a woman aged 18-30 years in good health.

This clonotype has only a few counts. The gene calls are TRBV5-1 and TRBJ2-1, with 8 positions matching TRBD2. The V segment lost 4 bases and the J segment 6 bases; nucleotides outside the gene matches: 3. Germline CDR1 and CDR2: SGHRS and YFSETQ. The CDR3 contains 13 residues. This chain's CDR3 is CASSGGTSNEQFF. The CDR3 nucleotides are TGCGCCAGCAGCGGCGGGACTAGCAATGAGCAGTTCTTC.

In its sample, this clonotype was seen a few times. CDR3 bases: TGCGCCAGCAGCGGTAACAGGGTTGCGGGGGCCAACGTCCTGACTTTC. As protein: CASSGNRVAGANVLTF. The chain links TRBV5-1 to TRBJ2-6; weak D call: TRBD1 (6 bases). The CDR3 has 16 residues. Trimming took 4 bases from V and 4 from J, leaving 15 bases between them. Germline lookup yields CDR1 SGHRS and CDR2 YFSETQ.

The chain employs TRBV4-3 and TRBJ2-2, with a weak D call TRBD1 (6 bases). Germline V gene lookup returns CDR1 LGHNA and CDR2 YSLEER. CDR3 length: 14 residues. V was clipped by 2 bases and J by 8 bases, with 12 bases between them. The CDR3 region has the DNA TGCGCCAGCAGCCAAATTGTTGGGACAGGGGAGCTGTTTTTT. Amino acids: CASSQIVGTGELFF.

This sequence joins TRBV20-1 and TRBJ2-5; either TRBD1 or TRBD2 may fit D (6 bases each). V was clipped by 2 bases and J by 5 bases, with 12 bases between them. This CDR3 region has 13 residues. Germline CDR1 and CDR2: DFQATT and SNEGSKA (reference sequence). The CDR3 DNA reads as TGCAGTGCTAGACCCAGGGGACTCGAGACCCAGTACTTC. This codes for CSARPRGLETQYF.

This clonotype was observed a handful of times. The chain employs TRBV7-2 and TRBJ2-7; tentative D call: TRBD2 (6 bases). The ends were cut back, 1 base at V and 7 bases at J, with 14 bases in the middle. Looked up from germline, CDR1 is SGHTA and CDR2 is FQGNSA. The CDR3 contains 14 residues. CDR3 region: CASSLEFLAWEQYF. DNA of the CDR3: TGTGCCAGCAGCTTAGAGTTCCTAGCGTGGGAGCAGTACTTC.

V gene TRBV27 combines with J gene TRBJ2-7, with D possibly TRBD2 on 6 matching bases. CDR1 is MNHEY and CDR2 is SMNVEV in the germline V gene (reference sequence). The length of the CDR3 is 15 residues. Trimming removed 6 bases at V and 2 bases at J, with 17 bases between. CDR3 coding DNA: TGTGCCAGCAGCCGAGCCTCGGGACTGACCTACGAGCAGTACTTC. Encoded protein: CASSRASGLTYEQYF.

The genes are TRBV5-5 and TRBJ1-6; D uncertain. Germline CDR1 reads SGHKS; CDR2 reads YYEKEE (reference sequence). This CDR3 is built from 13 residues. Trimming removed 3 bases at V and 9 bases at J, with 10 bases between. As DNA, the CDR3 is TGTGCCAGCAGCTACGGGGAAGGTTCACCCCTCCACTTT. Translating gives CASSYGEGSPLHF.

The chain has TRBV7-8 and TRBJ2-6, with D tentatively TRBD2 (5 bases). CDR3 length: 16 residues. Trimming stripped 5 bases from V and 2 bases from J, with 13 bases between. The germline V gene has CDR1 SGHVS and CDR2 FQNEAQ. The DNA for the CDR3 is TGTGCCAGCAGCCTGCGACGGGGAGCTGGGGCCAACGTCCTGACTTTC. Encoded protein: CASSLRRGAGANVLTF.

The V call is TRBV7-9, the J call TRBJ2-1; no definite D call. This CDR3 has 13 amino acids. Germline-derived CDR1 and CDR2 are SEHNR and FQNEAQ (reference sequence). V lost 1 base and J lost 7, with 8 bases in between. CDR3 loop: CASSLVIMNEQFF. DNA for the CDR3: TGTGCCAGCAGCTTAGTAATCATGAATGAGCAGTTCTTC.

V usage is TRBV7-8 and J usage is TRBJ2-7; no reliable D call. Trimming removed 5 bases at V and 6 bases at J, with 11 bases between. This CDR3 is 12 amino acids long. CDR1 is SGHVS and CDR2 is FQNEAQ in the germline V gene. In DNA form, the CDR3 reads TGTGCCAGCAGCGTAACAGTAGGCGAGCAGTACTTC. It is translated as CASSVTVGEQYF.

This clonotype has ten or more counts. The chain links TRBV20-1 to TRBJ2-1; D unresolved. CDR1 and CDR2 from the germline V gene are DFQATT and SNEGSKA (reference sequence). The CDR3 is 12 residues long. The V and J ends lost 3 bases and 5 bases respectively, with 8 bases between them. As DNA, the CDR3 is TGCAGTGCTAGTGGGCAAAACAATGAGCAGTTCTTC. Its translation is CSASGQNNEQFF.

This clonotype was detected many times. The chain recombines TRBV20-1 with TRBJ2-7; 7 bases align to TRBD1. V gave up 5 bases and J gave up 5 bases; unmatched junction bases: 9. This CDR3 has 13 residues. Germline CDR1 reads DFQATT; CDR2 reads SNEGSKA (reference sequence). The CDR3 bases are TGCAGTGCTCCCGACAGGGATGGGAACGAGCAGTACTTC. Amino acid sequence: CSAPDRDGNEQYF.

This clonotype occurred a few times. The chain uses TRBV10-2 and TRBJ1-6; no reliable D call. V lost 2 bases to trimming and J lost 14 bases, with 13 bases between them. The length of the CDR3 is 13 residues. Germline lookup yields CDR1 WSHSY and CDR2 SAAADI. CDR3 DNA sequence: TGCGCCAGCAGTGAGCAGATAGGTCCGGCCCTCCACTTT. It yields the protein CASSEQIGPALHF.

The CDR3 nucleotides read TGTGCCAGCAGCCCTTTAGCGGGCCCCTCCACAGATACGCAGTATTTT. Residues: CASSPLAGPSTDTQYF. The rearrangement links TRBV6-1 to TRBJ2-3; 7 nucleotides align to TRBD2. V lost 6 bases and J lost 2; bases outside the gene matches: 11. The CDR3 spans 16 residues. Germline CDR1 reads MNHNS; CDR2 reads SASEGT.

This clonotype occurred a few times. The chain carries TRBV10-3 and TRBJ1-1; D not resolved. The CDR3 loop spans 12 amino acids. With 8 bases removed from V and 3 bases from J, the gap between germline ends came to 10 bases. Germline-derived CDR1 and CDR2 are ENHRY and SYGVKD. The CDR3 region is CAISFRDTEAFF. The CDR3 nucleotides are TGTGCCATCTCGTTTCGTGACACTGAAGCTTTCTTT.

This clonotype was found many times. The rearrangement joins TRBV4-3 to TRBJ2-7; TRBD1 matches 7 bases. CDR1 is LGHNA and CDR2 is YSLEER in the germline V gene. With 4 bases clipped from V and 0 bases from J, the junction kept 6 bases outside the gene matches. CDR3 length: 15 residues. In DNA form, the CDR3 reads TGCGCCAGCAGCCTTGGGGGACAGAGCTCCTACGAGCAGTACTTC. It yields the protein CASSLGGQSSYEQYF.

This clonotype was recorded at least ten times. The chain uses TRBV10-3 and TRBJ2-7, with D perhaps TRBD1 (6 bases). Per germline, CDR1 ENHRY and CDR2 SYGVKD. This CDR3 is 12 amino acids long. V was shortened by 6 bases and J by 2 bases, with 8 bases between the two germline ends. CDR3 in amino acids: CAIRDSPYEQYF. The CDR3 bases are TGTGCCATCAGGGACAGCCCCTACGAGCAGTACTTC.

The table lists this clonotype with many counts. The genes are TRBV5-5 and TRBJ2-3; D gene uncertain. Trimming pared 4 bases from V and 2 bases from J, leaving 14 bases between. Germline V gene sequence: CDR1 SGHKS, CDR2 YYEKEE (reference sequence). The CDR3 spans 15 residues. In DNA form, the CDR3 reads TGTGCCAGCAGCCATCCCTGGGGATTCACAGATACGCAGTATTTT. Translating gives CASSHPWGFTDTQYF.

The CDR3 DNA follows: TGTGCCAGCAGCTTAGGGGCAGCCCTGGTTCAGCCCCAGCATTTT. This codes for CASSLGAALVQPQHF. V gene TRBV11-2 combines with J gene TRBJ1-5, with D unresolved. Germline V CDR1 and CDR2: SGHAT, FQNNGV. The CDR3 runs 15 residues. Deletions cut 1 base from V and 6 bases from J, with 13 bases between.

This clonotype occurred a few times. The chain recombines TRBV28 with TRBJ2-7; the D is unclear. Germline loops: CDR1 MDHEN, CDR2 SYDVKM. The CDR3 has 11 residues. V was trimmed by 8 bases and J by 3 bases, leaving 8 bases between them. The CDR3, as DNA: TGTGCCAGCTTACAGAACTACGAGCAGTACTTC. It is translated as CASLQNYEQYF.

As for this clonotype: The junction differs from germline at one of its ends, possibly a read error. The chain has TRBV12-3 or TRBV12-4 and TRBJ2-1; tentatively, D is TRBD2 (6 bases). This CDR3 comprises 14 residues. The CDR3: CANSLEGPRNEQFF. In DNA form, the CDR3 reads TGTGCCAACAGTTTGGAGGGCCCTCGGAATGAGCAGTTCTTC.

The chain carries TRBV7-9 and TRBJ2-7; TRBD1 might be the D (6 bases). V lost 4 bases and J lost 4, with 11 bases in between. The CDR3 is made up of 13 amino acids. Germline values: CDR1 SEHNR, CDR2 FQNEAQ (reference sequence). The CDR3 nucleotides are TGTGCCAGCAGCTCGGGACATTCGTACGAGCAGTACTTC. Protein: CASSSGHSYEQYF.

This clonotype was recorded a few times. The chain links TRBV25-1 to TRBJ2-5; D is undetermined. Germline V CDR1 and CDR2: MGHDK, SYGVNS. The V end lost 3 bases, the J end lost 4 bases, and 3 bases lay between the germline ends. This CDR3 region has 11 residues. The CDR3 sequence: CASSDAETQYF. The CDR3 DNA reads as TGTGCCAGCAGTGATGCAGAGACCCAGTACTTC.

This clonotype was observed a few times. The chain is built from TRBV15 and TRBJ2-3, with D uncertain. This CDR3 is 13 amino acids long. V was pared by 1 base and J by 4 bases, with 6 bases between. The germline V gene has CDR1 LNHNV and CDR2 YYDKDF (reference sequence). The CDR3 region is CATSRGSPDTQYF. The CDR3 DNA reads TGTGCCACCAGCAGAGGAAGCCCAGATACGCAGTATTTT.

This clonotype was seen many times. The rearrangement links TRBV7-9 to TRBJ2-3; D tentatively reads TRBD1 or TRBD2 (6 bases each). V lost 1 base and J 6 bases, leaving 17 bases between the germline ends. Per the germline V gene, CDR1 is SEHNR and CDR2 is FQNEAQ (reference sequence). The CDR3 loop spans 16 amino acids. The CDR3 coding sequence is TGTGCCAGCAGCTTAGATCTGGGGGCCCGGGAGGATACGCAGTATTTT. This sequence encodes CASSLDLGAREDTQYF.